Following are 22 T cell receptor beta chains from one sample sequenced in a study of blood T cell repertoires in COVID-19. TCRdb's copy holds only in-frame clones and misses some; the assay was immunoSEQ multiplex PCR. Among tens of thousands of clones listed, 60% to 85% were seen once. The sample comprised peripheral blood. The receptors originated from a man aged 70 or older with active or convalescent COVID-19.

This clone occurred a few times. The gene calls are TRBV2 and TRBJ1-1; maybe TRBD1 (5 bases). This CDR3 is built from 12 residues. Between the trimmed V and J ends, which lost 7 bases and 11 bases, there was a span of 17 bases. The germline V gene has CDR1 SNHLY and CDR2 FYNNEI. The CDR3 DNA sequence: TGTGCCAGCAAGACAGACCGTCGGTGGGCTTTCTTT. Protein: CASKTDRRWAFF.

CDR3 coding DNA: TGCGCCAGCAGCCTTGGGTTGGACAGCTATGGCTACACCTTC. This sequence encodes CASSLGLDSYGYTF. The chain links TRBV4-1 to TRBJ1-2, with D perhaps TRBD1 (6 bases). Germline V gene lookup returns CDR1 MGHRA and CDR2 YSYEKL. The CDR3 covers 14 residues. V was pared by 4 bases and J by 4 bases, with 13 bases between.

The chain is built from TRBV7-2 and TRBJ1-5; the D gene is possibly TRBD1 (5 bases). The CDR3 has 15 residues. Trimming took off 5 bases at V and 4 bases at J, with 15 bases between the two ends. Germline V gene lookup returns CDR1 SGHTA and CDR2 FQGNSA. The DNA for the CDR3 is TGTGCCAGCAGCGCCCAGGGACTTACAAATCAGCCCCAGCATTTT. Its translation is CASSAQGLTNQPQHF.

V gene TRBV2 combines with J gene TRBJ1-5, with TRBD1 as a possible D gene (5 bases). The CDR3 has 14 residues. The V end lost 7 bases, the J end lost 6 bases, and 16 bases lay between the germline ends. Germline loops: CDR1 SNHLY, CDR2 FYNNEI. The CDR3 here is CASNALTESQPQHF. The CDR3 DNA reads TGTGCCAGCAATGCTTTGACAGAATCTCAGCCCCAGCATTTT. Supplemented by reference TRBV2 and TRBJ1-5, the full variable domain reads EPEVTQTPSHQVTQMGQEVILRCVPISNHLYFYWYRQILGQKVEFLVSFYNNEISEKSEIFDDQFSVERPDGSNFTLKIRSTKLEDSAMYFCASNALTESQPQHFGDGTRLSIL.

The gene calls are TRBV6-5 and TRBJ1-4; D is unresolved. The CDR3 is 12 residues long. The germline V and J ends were trimmed by 4 bases and 7 bases, with 7 bases remaining between them. Germline CDR1 is MNHEY and CDR2 is SVGAGI. CDR3 residues: CASSWGVEKLFF. CDR3 DNA sequence: TGTGCCAGCAGTTGGGGAGTTGAAAAACTGTTTTTT.

The chain links TRBV30 to TRBJ1-1, with D possibly matching TRBD1 (6 bases). Germline CDR1 GTSNPN, CDR2 SVGIG (reference sequence). This CDR3 is 13 amino acids long. V gave up 3 bases and J gave up 4 bases, with 12 bases separating them. The CDR3 protein is CAWRAGTLTEAFF. CDR3 in DNA: TGTGCCTGGAGAGCCGGGACACTCACTGAAGCTTTCTTT.

CDR3 residues: CASSVALEETQYF. The DNA for the CDR3 is TGTGCCAGCAGCGTAGCACTAGAGGAGACCCAGTACTTC. The rearrangement links TRBV9 to TRBJ2-5; the D gene is possibly TRBD2 (5 bases). The CDR3 sequence is 13 residues long. V lost 0 bases, J lost 5 bases, and 8 bases lay in between. Germline values: CDR1 SGDLS, CDR2 YYNGEE.

This clone turned up a few times. This chain joins TRBV30 and TRBJ1-6, with TRBD1 matching over 8 bases. The germline CDR1 and CDR2 sequences are GTSNPN and SVGIG (reference sequence). J was trimmed by 9 bases and V by 6 bases; bases with no gene match: 7. The CDR3 extends over 13 amino acids. The CDR3 DNA reads TGTGCCTGTGACAGGGGTTTTGGTTCACCCCTCCACTTT. Its translation is CACDRGFGSPLHF.

This clone was detected once. The chain recombines TRBV25-1 with TRBJ2-7, with no clear D. The V gene lost 3 bases and the J gene lost 0 bases, with 9 bases spanning the gap. Germline V gene sequence: CDR1 MGHDK, CDR2 SYGVNS. The CDR3 loop spans 14 amino acids. As DNA, the CDR3 is TGTGCCAGCAGTGACCAAAAGAGCTCCTACGAGCAGTACTTC. This encodes CASSDQKSSYEQYF.

V gene TRBV5-4 combines with J gene TRBJ1-2; 8 nucleotides agree with TRBD1. The CDR3 sequence is 14 residues long. V shed 4 bases, J shed 2 bases, and the junction held 4 bases outside the gene matches. Germline V gene sequence: CDR1 SGHNT, CDR2 YYREEE (reference sequence). The CDR3 DNA reads as TGTGCCAGCAGCGACTGGACAGGGAACTATGGCTACACCTTC. Translating it yields CASSDWTGNYGYTF.

The rearrangement links TRBV15 to TRBJ1-6; no definite D call. With 1 base removed from V and 9 bases from J, the gap between germline ends came to 10 bases. CDR1 LNHNV and CDR2 YYDKDF come from the germline V gene (reference sequence). CDR3 length equals 14 residues. CDR3 sequence (DNA): TGTGCCACCAGCAGAGGTCAAATCAGTTCACCCCTCCACTTT. It encodes CATSRGQISSPLHF. Full variable domain (outside the CDR3, taken from reference TRBV15 and TRBJ1-6): DAMVIQNPRYQVTQFGKPVTLSCSQTLNHNVMYWYQQKSSQAPKLLFHYYDKDFNNEADTPDNFQSRRPNTSFCFLDIRSPGLGDTAMYLCATSRGQISSPLHFGNGTRLTVT.

The chain couples TRBV28 to TRBJ2-7, with 9 bases that match TRBD1. The V gene's germline CDR1 is MDHEN and CDR2 SYDVKM. V was pared by 6 bases and J by 0 bases, with 6 bases of the junction left unmatched. The CDR3 runs to 15 residues. CDR3 loop: CASRSDRGYSYEQYF. CDR3 DNA sequence: TGTGCCAGCAGAAGTGACAGGGGGTACTCCTACGAGCAGTACTTC.

This rearrangement joins TRBV27 to TRBJ1-5; TRBD1 aligns across 7 bases. Germline CDR1 is MNHEY and CDR2 is SMNVEV (reference sequence). The J segment lost 0 bases and the V segment lost 5 bases, leaving 10 bases of the junction unmatched. The CDR3 totals 17 residues. CDR3: CASSTQGSVFSNQPQHF. The CDR3 bases are TGTGCCAGCAGTACACAGGGGTCCGTTTTTAGCAATCAGCCCCAGCATTTT.

V gene TRBV5-6 combines with J gene TRBJ2-1; D gene ambiguous. This CDR3 is 17 amino acids long. Trimming removed 4 bases at V and 3 bases at J, with 20 bases between. Germline CDR1 and CDR2: SGHDT and YYEEEE. The CDR3 protein is CASSTSINRENYNEQFF. DNA for the CDR3: TGTGCCAGCAGCACAAGTATCAACAGAGAGAACTACAATGAGCAGTTCTTC.

This clone showed up just once. The DNA for the CDR3 is TGTGCCAGCAGCTTTTTGACAGGTCTCCACGACACCGGGGAGCTGTTTTTT. The encoded protein is CASSFLTGLHDTGELFF. This chain uses TRBV5-5 with TRBJ2-2, with D perhaps matching TRBD1 (6 bases). In germline, CDR1 is SGHKS, CDR2 YYEKEE (reference sequence). There are 17 residues in the CDR3. Trimming pared 2 bases from V and 3 bases from J, leaving 17 bases between. Full variable domain (missing parts from reference TRBV5-5 and TRBJ2-2): DAGVTQSPTHLIKTRGQQVTLRCSPISGHKSVSWYQQVLGQGPQFIFQYYEKEERGRGNFPDRFSARQFPNYSSELNVNALLLGDSALYLCASSFLTGLHDTGELFFGEGSRLTVL.

Comment on this clone: This sequence may be a read error, since a much larger clone differs from it by one base. The sample holds other DNA sequences that translate to the same CDR3. The rearrangement uses TRBV30 and TRBJ1-1; D is undetermined. With 0 bases removed from V and 0 bases from J, the gap between germline ends came to 5 bases. This CDR3 has 13 residues. Germline lookup yields CDR1 GTSNPN and CDR2 SVGIG (reference sequence). Here the CDR3 DNA reads TGTGCCTGGAGTGTGAGTGTGAACACTGAAGCTTTCTTT. Translation: CAWSVSVNTEAFF. Supplemented by reference TRBV30 and TRBJ1-1, the full variable domain reads SQTIHQWPATLVQPVGSPLSLECTVEGTSNPNLYWYRQAAGRGLQLLFYSVGIGQISSEVPQNLSASRPQDRQFILSSKKLLLSDSGFYLCAWSVSVNTEAFFGQGTRLTVV.

This clone was picked up many times. V is TRBV2 and J is TRBJ2-7; tentatively, D is TRBD2 (6 bases). Germline CDR1 reads SNHLY; CDR2 reads FYNNEI. The length of the CDR3 is 19 residues. Trimming stripped 8 bases from V and 4 bases from J, with 33 bases between. CDR3 DNA sequence: TGTGCCAGCGGCTACCCTAACTCCTCGGGACTTTTTCGGCCTTACGAGCAGTACTTC. This translates into CASGYPNSSGLFRPYEQYF.

The gene calls are TRBV30 and TRBJ2-2; no clear D. The CDR3 totals 13 residues. Germline assignment: CDR1 GTSNPN and CDR2 SVGIG (reference sequence). Trimming pared 2 bases from V and 4 bases from J, leaving 8 bases between. The CDR3 protein is CAWSPQITGELFF. The CDR3 nucleotides are TGTGCCTGGAGTCCCCAGATCACCGGGGAGCTGTTTTTT.

In this sample, this clone turned up a few times. The chain is built from TRBV19 and TRBJ2-3, with D possibly matching TRBD2 (5 bases). The CDR3 spans 14 residues. The V gene's germline CDR1 is LNHDA and CDR2 SQIVND (reference sequence). The ends were cut back, 1 base at V and 6 bases at J, with 11 bases in the middle. The CDR3 loop reads CASSIAGRFDTQYF. The DNA of the CDR3 is TGTGCCAGTAGTATAGCTGGGAGATTTGATACGCAGTATTTT.

V gene TRBV28 combines with J gene TRBJ2-7, with D hard to call. This CDR3 contains 12 residues. V was pared by 3 bases and J by 4 bases, with 7 bases between. Germline V CDR1 and CDR2: MDHEN, SYDVKM. The CDR3 coding sequence is TGTGCCAGCAGTTTCTCAGAATACGAGCAGTACTTC. Amino acids: CASSFSEYEQYF.

The rearrangement uses TRBV10-2 and TRBJ2-5; D remains ambiguous. CDR1 and CDR2 from the germline V gene are WSHSY and SAAADI. The ends were cut back, 5 bases at V and 5 bases at J, with 18 bases in the middle. This CDR3 is 15 amino acids long. In DNA form, the CDR3 reads TGCGCCAGCAGTCCCCTCGTAACCCTATGGGAGACCCAGTACTTC. Amino acid sequence: CASSPLVTLWETQYF.

The chain links TRBV19 to TRBJ2-1; D gene unclear. CDR1 and CDR2 (germline): LNHDA, SQIVND (reference sequence). Trimming cost V 5 bases and J 5 bases, with 10 bases left between them. This CDR3 contains 13 residues. The CDR3 loop reads CASSYGEDNEQFF. CDR3 in DNA: TGTGCCAGTAGTTACGGAGAGGACAATGAGCAGTTCTTC.